These 8 T cell receptor beta chains came from one sample sequenced in a study of cytomegalovirus exposure and HLA in healthy donors. PCR was performed using 60 Vbeta and 13 Jbeta primers. Profiled with immunoSEQ multiplex PCR; TCRdb holds only in-frame clones, not every one. The table shows about 150,000 clones, with more than 60% occurring only once. The sequencing input was PBMCs. These receptors were taken from a woman aged 40 to 49 in good health and CMV-seronegative.

The V call is TRBV4-1, the J call TRBJ1-6, with D possibly TRBD1 on 6 matching bases. Germline CDR1 and CDR2: MGHRA and YSYEKL. Trimming took off 4 bases at V and 0 bases at J, with 10 bases between the two ends. The CDR3 contains 16 residues. The chain's CDR3 is CASSRTTGSYNSPLHF. The CDR3, as DNA: TGCGCCAGCAGCCGGACGACAGGCTCCTATAATTCACCCCTCCACTTT.

This sequence joins TRBV6-5 and TRBJ2-7; possible D gene TRBD1, 6 bases. V lost 2 bases to trimming and J lost 0 bases, with 11 bases between them. CDR1 is MNHEY and CDR2 is SVGAGI in the germline V gene. This CDR3 spans 15 amino acids. The CDR3 nucleotides are TGTGCCAGCAGTTACCCACGGGACAACTCCTACGAGCAGTACTTC. This encodes CASSYPRDNSYEQYF.

The DNA for the CDR3 is TGTGCCAGCAGTGTGACAGCTACGGGTAATTCACCCCTCCACTTT. Translating it yields CASSVTATGNSPLHF. The V and J genes are TRBV6-1 and TRBJ1-6; the D gene is possibly TRBD1 (5 bases). Germline V CDR1 and CDR2: MNHNS, SASEGT. Between the trimmed V and J ends, which lost 4 bases and 6 bases, there was a span of 13 bases. This CDR3 has 15 amino acids.

This clone was observed a few times. The V and J genes are TRBV15 and TRBJ2-7, with TRBD1 identical over 11 bases. J gave up 4 bases and V 3 bases, and 8 bases lay outside the gene matches. Germline loops: CDR1 LNHNV, CDR2 YYDKDF (reference sequence). This CDR3 contains 16 residues. The CDR3 here is CATSSEEGTGGYEQYF. In nucleotides, the CDR3 is TGTGCCACCAGCAGTGAGGAGGGGACAGGGGGTTACGAGCAGTACTTC.

This clone was counted between two and nine times. This rearrangement joins TRBV5-4 to TRBJ1-1, with D unresolved. This CDR3 contains 14 residues. The V and J ends lost 0 bases and 0 bases respectively, with 6 bases between them. Germline values: CDR1 SGHNT, CDR2 YYREEE (reference sequence). The CDR3 DNA follows: TGTGCCAGCAGCTTGGGCGATATGAACACTGAAGCTTTCTTT. Translating it yields CASSLGDMNTEAFF.

This chain uses TRBV2 with TRBJ2-7; D perhaps matches TRBD2 (5 bases). The CDR3 consists of 13 residues. Germline CDR1 SNHLY, CDR2 FYNNEI. V lost 7 bases to trimming and J lost 5 bases, with 15 bases between them. For the CDR3, the DNA is TGTGCCAGCACCCCGAGTGGAGGAAACGAGCAGTACTTC. This encodes CASTPSGGNEQYF. Full variable domain (rest looked up from reference TRBV2 and TRBJ2-7): EPEVTQTPSHQVTQMGQEVILRCVPISNHLYFYWYRQILGQKVEFLVSFYNNEISEKSEIFDDQFSVERPDGSNFTLKIRSTKLEDSAMYFCASTPSGGNEQYFGPGTRLTVT.

There are a few counts of this clone. The chain is built from TRBV29-1 and TRBJ1-2, with no clear D. The CDR3 covers 14 residues. CDR1 and CDR2 (germline): SQVTM, ANQGSEA. The ends were cut back, 1 base at V and 7 bases at J, with 16 bases in the middle. The CDR3 loop is CSVEVIGSSGGYTF. In DNA form, the CDR3 reads TGCAGCGTTGAAGTTATCGGCAGTTCGGGTGGCTACACCTTC.

This clone has a handful of counts. The genes are TRBV6-5 and TRBJ1-1; a possible D gene is TRBD1 (5 bases). The CDR3 has 10 amino acids. From germline, CDR1 is MNHEY and CDR2 SVGAGI. The V and J ends lost 8 bases and 8 bases respectively, with 9 bases between them. CDR3 nucleotides: TGTGCCAGCGGTCGGGGGGAAGCTTTCTTT. Translation: CASGRGEAFF.